This T cell receptor beta chain was sequenced for a study of T cells in localized non-small cell lung cancer. Study-level findings and limits: Patients showing higher blood T cell density tended to see longer overall survival.

Assay: immunoSEQ multiplex PCR; the TCRdb copy retains only in-frame clones and omits some. The table lists around 2,600 clones, around 32% of them singletons, with about 6% in the top ten. On this clone itself: Its target is not known.

This TCR came from a man aged 40-75 years with stage I lung adenocarcinoma. Here the sequenced sample was lung tumor tissue, taken before any cancer treatment.

In DNA form, the CDR3 reads TGTGCCAGCAGCCTACAGGGCCTGAACACTGAAGCTTTCTTT. Translated: CASSLQGLNTEAFF. The chain recombines TRBV9 with TRBJ1-1; possibly TRBD1 for D (6 bases). Trimming pared 4 bases from V and 0 bases from J, leaving 10 bases between. Germline CDR1 is SGDLS and CDR2 is YYNGEE. The CDR3 consists of 14 residues.